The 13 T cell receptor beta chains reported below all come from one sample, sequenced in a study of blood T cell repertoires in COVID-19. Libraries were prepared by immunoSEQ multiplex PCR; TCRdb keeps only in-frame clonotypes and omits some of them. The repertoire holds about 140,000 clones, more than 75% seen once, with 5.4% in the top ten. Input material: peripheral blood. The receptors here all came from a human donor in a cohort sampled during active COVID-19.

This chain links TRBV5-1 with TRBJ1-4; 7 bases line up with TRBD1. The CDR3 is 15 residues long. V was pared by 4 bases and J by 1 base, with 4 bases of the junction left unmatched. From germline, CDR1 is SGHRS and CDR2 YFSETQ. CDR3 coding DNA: TGCGCCAGCAGCGTGAACAGGGGAACTAATGAAAAACTGTTTTTT. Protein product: CASSVNRGTNEKLFF.

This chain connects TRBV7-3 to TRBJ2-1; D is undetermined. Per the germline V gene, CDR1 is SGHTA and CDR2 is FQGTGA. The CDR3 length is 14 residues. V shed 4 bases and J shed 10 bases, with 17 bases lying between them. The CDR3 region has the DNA TGTGCCAGCAGCTCTGACTCCCGGCAGACCGAGCAGTTCTTC. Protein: CASSSDSRQTEQFF. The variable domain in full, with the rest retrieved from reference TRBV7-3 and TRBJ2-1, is GAGVSQTPSNKVTEKGKYVELRCDPISGHTALYWYRQSLGQGPEFLIYFQGTGAADDSGLPNDRFFAVRPEGSVSTLKIQRTERGDSAVYLCASSSDSRQTEQFFGPGTRLTVL.

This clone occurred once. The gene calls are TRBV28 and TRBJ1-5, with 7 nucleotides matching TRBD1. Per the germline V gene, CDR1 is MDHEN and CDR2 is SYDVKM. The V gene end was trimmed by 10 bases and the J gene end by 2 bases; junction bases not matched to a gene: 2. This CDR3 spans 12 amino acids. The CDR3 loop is CATGTGNQPQHF. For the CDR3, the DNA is TGTGCCACCGGGACAGGCAATCAGCCCCAGCATTTT.

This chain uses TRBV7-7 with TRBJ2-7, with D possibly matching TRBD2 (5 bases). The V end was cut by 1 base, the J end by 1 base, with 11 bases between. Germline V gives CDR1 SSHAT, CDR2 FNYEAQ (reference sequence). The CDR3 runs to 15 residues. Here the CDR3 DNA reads TGTGCCAGCAGCTTAGGGCCAGCGGCTTCCTACGAGCAGTACTTC. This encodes CASSLGPAASYEQYF.

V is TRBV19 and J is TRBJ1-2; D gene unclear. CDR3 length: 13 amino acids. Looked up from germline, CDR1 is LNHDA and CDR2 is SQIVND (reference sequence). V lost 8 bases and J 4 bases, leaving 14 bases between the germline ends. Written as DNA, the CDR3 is TGTGCCAGTTCCGATGAGGGAATCTATGGCTACACCTTC. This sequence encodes CASSDEGIYGYTF.

CDR3: CASRRGAGGNTIYF. The CDR3, as DNA: TGTGCCAGCAGGCGGGGGGCTGGTGGAAACACCATATATTTT. The chain employs TRBV9 and TRBJ1-3; tentative D call: TRBD1 (6 bases). V shed 5 bases and J shed 3 bases, with 12 bases lying between them. The CDR3 has 14 amino acids. Germline CDR1 reads SGDLS; CDR2 reads YYNGEE.

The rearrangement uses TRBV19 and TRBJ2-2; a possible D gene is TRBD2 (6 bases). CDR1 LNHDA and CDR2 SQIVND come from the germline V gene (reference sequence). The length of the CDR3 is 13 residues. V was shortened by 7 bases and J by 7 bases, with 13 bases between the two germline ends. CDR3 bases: TGTGCCAGTAAAGAGGGTAGCGGCGGGGAGCTGTTTTTT. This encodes CASKEGSGGELFF.

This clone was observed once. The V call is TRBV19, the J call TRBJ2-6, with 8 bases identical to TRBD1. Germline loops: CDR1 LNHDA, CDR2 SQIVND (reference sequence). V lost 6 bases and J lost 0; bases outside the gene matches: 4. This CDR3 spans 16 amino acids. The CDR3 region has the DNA TGTGCCAGTAGCAAGGGACAGGTCTCTGGGGCCAACGTCCTGACTTTC. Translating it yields CASSKGQVSGANVLTF.

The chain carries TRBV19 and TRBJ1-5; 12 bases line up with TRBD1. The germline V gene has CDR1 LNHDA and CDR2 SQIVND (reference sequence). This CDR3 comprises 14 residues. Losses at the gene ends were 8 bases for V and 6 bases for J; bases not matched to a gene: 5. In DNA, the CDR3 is TGTGCCAGTTGGGACAGGGGGCGGGTTCAGCCCCAGCATTTT. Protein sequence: CASWDRGRVQPQHF. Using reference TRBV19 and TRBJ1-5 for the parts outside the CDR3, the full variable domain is DGGITQSPKYLFRKEGQNVTLSCEQNLNHDAMYWYRQDPGQGLRLIYYSQIVNDFQKGDIAEGYSVSREKKESFPLTVTSAQKNPTAFYLCASWDRGRVQPQHFGDGTRLSIL.

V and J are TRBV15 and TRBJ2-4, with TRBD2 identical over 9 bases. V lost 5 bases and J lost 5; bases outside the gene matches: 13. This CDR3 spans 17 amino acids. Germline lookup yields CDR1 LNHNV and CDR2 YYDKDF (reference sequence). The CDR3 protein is CATSPLEGLAGQNIQYF. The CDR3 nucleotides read TGTGCCACCAGCCCACTAGAGGGGCTAGCGGGACAAAACATTCAGTACTTC.

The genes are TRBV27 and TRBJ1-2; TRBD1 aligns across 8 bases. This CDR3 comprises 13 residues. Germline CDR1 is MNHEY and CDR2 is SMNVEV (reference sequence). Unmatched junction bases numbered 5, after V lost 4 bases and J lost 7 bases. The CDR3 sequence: CASSWTGRTGYTF. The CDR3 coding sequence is TGTGCCAGCAGTTGGACAGGGAGGACTGGCTACACCTTC.

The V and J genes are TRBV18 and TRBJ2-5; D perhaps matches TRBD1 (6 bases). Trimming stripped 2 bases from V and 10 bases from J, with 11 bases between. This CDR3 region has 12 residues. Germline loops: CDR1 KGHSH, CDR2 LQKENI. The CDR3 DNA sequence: TGTGCCAGCTCACCAACAGGGATCGGCCAGTACTTC. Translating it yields CASSPTGIGQYF.

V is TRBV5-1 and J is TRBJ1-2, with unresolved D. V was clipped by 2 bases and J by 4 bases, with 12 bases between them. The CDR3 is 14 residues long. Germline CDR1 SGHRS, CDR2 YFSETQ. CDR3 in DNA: TGCGCCAGCAGCTTACAGCACGTGGGCTATGGCTACACCTTC. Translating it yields CASSLQHVGYGYTF.